The 27 T cell receptor beta chains presented below share a single source sample, sequenced in a study of blood T cell repertoires in COVID-19. Produced via immunoSEQ multiplex PCR; TCRdb's table is partial and in-frame only. The sample shows roughly 500,000 clones, roughly 89% of them seen only once. The specimen sequenced was peripheral blood. The source of these receptors is a man aged 18-30 years with COVID-19, enrolled during active disease.

The chain has TRBV10-1 and TRBJ1-5; TRBD1 matches at 10 bases. J lost 4 bases, V lost 4 bases, and 4 bases had no gene match. The germline CDR1 and CDR2 sequences are WNHNN and SYGVQD (reference sequence). CDR3 size: 15 residues. The CDR3, as DNA: TGCGCCAGCAGTGGTGGACAGGGGGTTAATCAGCCCCAGCATTTT. Its translation: CASSGGQGVNQPQHF.

The chain combines TRBV12-3 or TRBV12-4 with TRBJ2-1, with D possibly being TRBD2 (6 bases). The CDR3 extends over 12 amino acids. Trimming took off 1 base at V and 15 bases at J, with 13 bases between the two ends. The CDR3 nucleotides are TGTGCCAGCAGTTTAGACGGGAGTTGGGCGTTCTTC. It encodes CASSLDGSWAFF.

This chain joins TRBV24-1 and TRBJ2-3; TRBD1 matches 8 bases. The CDR3 length is 18 residues. The V segment lost 3 bases and the J segment 5 bases; nucleotides outside the gene matches: 15. Germline values: CDR1 KGHDR, CDR2 SFDVKD. CDR3: CATSDANRGADEIDTQYF. The CDR3 DNA reads as TGTGCCACCAGTGATGCCAACAGGGGGGCGGATGAAATAGATACGCAGTATTTT.

This chain links TRBV2 with TRBJ1-1; possibly TRBD1 for D (5 bases). The CDR3 loop spans 15 amino acids. V was pared by 5 bases and J by 0 bases, with 13 bases between. The germline gives CDR1 SNHLY, CDR2 FYNNEI. Here the CDR3 reads CASSSPGGVNTEAFF. The CDR3 bases are TGTGCCAGCAGTTCTCCGGGGGGGGTGAACACTGAAGCTTTCTTT.

The gene calls are TRBV2 and TRBJ2-5, with D possibly matching TRBD2 (6 bases). The CDR3 runs to 15 residues. V gave up 4 bases and J gave up 5 bases, with 17 bases separating them. In germline, CDR1 is SNHLY, CDR2 FYNNEI. CDR3 in amino acids: CASSVRDSPLETQYF. The CDR3 coding sequence is TGTGCCAGCAGTGTCCGGGACTCCCCCTTGGAGACCCAGTACTTC.

This clone was detected a few times. The J gene is TRBJ2-5, the V gene TRBV24-1, with TRBD2 identical over 7 bases. This CDR3 has 16 residues. V was clipped by 0 bases and J by 5 bases; unmatched bases: 8. Looked up from germline, CDR1 is KGHDR and CDR2 is SFDVKD. In DNA, the CDR3 is TGTGCCACCAGTGATTTGCAGTTCGGGGGGATGGAGACCCAGTACTTC. It yields the protein CATSDLQFGGMETQYF.

In this sample, this clone turned up once. The rearrangement joins TRBV7-8 to TRBJ2-3, with unresolved D. CDR1 SGHVS and CDR2 FQNEAQ come from the germline V gene. The CDR3 sequence is 14 residues long. V lost 0 bases to trimming and J lost 8 bases, with 12 bases between them. The CDR3 here is CASSLAPRRGTQYF. Here the CDR3 DNA reads TGTGCCAGCAGCTTAGCCCCCCGTCGAGGTACGCAGTATTTT.

This clone was found once. V gene TRBV27 combines with J gene TRBJ2-7; 12 nucleotides align to TRBD2. CDR1 is MNHEY and CDR2 is SMNVEV in the germline V gene (reference sequence). The V gene end was trimmed by 6 bases and the J gene end by 1 base; junction bases not matched to a gene: 4. The CDR3 is 15 residues long. CDR3 bases: TGTGCCAGCAGAGAACTAGCGGGAGGTTCCTACGAGCAGTACTTC. Translating it yields CASRELAGGSYEQYF.

The chain has TRBV7-9 and TRBJ1-4, with TRBD1 identical over 10 bases. Germline CDR1 SEHNR, CDR2 FQNEAQ (reference sequence). Losses at the gene ends were 7 bases for V and 8 bases for J; bases not matched to a gene: 4. CDR3 length: 13 residues. CDR3 in DNA: TGTGCCAGCAACGGGGGACAGGGGGAAAAACTGTTTTTT. It translates to CASNGGQGEKLFF.

The chain recombines TRBV6-5 with TRBJ1-6; TRBD1 might be the D (6 bases). Deletions cut 5 bases from V and 8 bases from J, with 13 bases between. CDR3 size: 14 residues. Germline values: CDR1 MNHEY, CDR2 SVGAGI. DNA of the CDR3: TGTGCCAGCAGTCCGGGGGGCTGGGATTCACCCCTCCACTTT. It yields the protein CASSPGGWDSPLHF.

The J gene is TRBJ1-5, the V gene TRBV7-7, with D perhaps TRBD1 (6 bases). Per the germline V gene, CDR1 is SSHAT and CDR2 is FNYEAQ (reference sequence). The CDR3 extends over 20 amino acids. The ends were cut back, 1 base at V and 3 bases at J, with 25 bases in the middle. As DNA, the CDR3 is TGTGCCAGCAGCTTAGTAGGGTACAGGGAGCCCGAAGATCTCAATCAGCCCCAGCATTTT. Amino acids: CASSLVGYREPEDLNQPQHF.

The chain has TRBV7-2 and TRBJ2-2; 7 bases fit TRBD2. The CDR3 loop spans 16 amino acids. Trimming removed 2 bases from V and 3 bases from J; junction bases left unmatched: 6. The germline V gene has CDR1 SGHTA and CDR2 FQGNSA. The CDR3 DNA reads TGTGCCAGCAGCTTATCCAGCGGGGTCTACACCGGGGAGCTGTTTTTT. This encodes CASSLSSGVYTGELFF.

The rearrangement joins TRBV23-1 to TRBJ2-7; 11 nucleotides line up with TRBD2. TRBV23-1 is assigned to the ORF class and has an uncertain function. This CDR3 comprises 14 residues. J was trimmed by 7 bases and V by 7 bases; bases with no gene match: 9. In DNA, the CDR3 is TGCGCCAGCACCATACTAGCGGGGGTAGGGGAGCAGTACTTC. Translating it yields CASTILAGVGEQYF.

The chain combines TRBV5-5 with TRBJ1-3; D is possibly TRBD1 (5 bases). CDR3 size: 16 residues. Trimming stripped 2 bases from V and 5 bases from J, with 17 bases between. Germline CDR1 is SGHKS and CDR2 is YYEKEE (reference sequence). The CDR3 spells CASSFWGQGGRNTIYF. In DNA, the CDR3 is TGTGCCAGCAGCTTTTGGGGCCAGGGAGGTAGAAACACCATATATTTT.

The chain links TRBV6-2 or TRBV6-3 to TRBJ1-6, with TRBD1 as a possible D gene (5 bases). The CDR3 extends over 14 amino acids. CDR1 and CDR2 from the germline V gene are MNHEY and SVGEGT. V was trimmed by 5 bases and J by 11 bases, leaving 16 bases between them. CDR3 loop: CASSRGQVGPPLHF. DNA of the CDR3: TGTGCCAGCAGTCGAGGACAAGTAGGGCCACCCCTCCACTTT.

The J gene is TRBJ2-4, the V gene TRBV7-8; the D gene is possibly TRBD2 (5 bases). Trimming left V 0 bases short and J 11 bases short, with 17 bases between. The CDR3 totals 15 residues. In germline, CDR1 is SGHVS, CDR2 FQNEAQ. DNA for the CDR3: TGTGCCAGCAGCTTAGCGGGAGCCGCGCTTTCTTTTCAGTACTTC. Its translation: CASSLAGAALSFQYF.

The chain has TRBV27 and TRBJ2-7; 11 bases are shared with TRBD2. Germline V gene lookup returns CDR1 MNHEY and CDR2 SMNVEV (reference sequence). The length of the CDR3 is 14 residues. Trimming removed 5 bases from V and 2 bases from J; junction bases left unmatched: 2. CDR3 amino acids: CASSRLAGTYEQYF. The CDR3 DNA reads as TGTGCCAGCAGTCGACTAGCGGGAACCTACGAGCAGTACTTC.

V gene TRBV18 combines with J gene TRBJ1-4; 10 nucleotides align to TRBD1. J was trimmed by 4 bases and V by 3 bases; bases with no gene match: 2. The CDR3 totals 15 residues. The V gene's germline CDR1 is KGHSH and CDR2 LQKENI. The DNA for the CDR3 is TGTGCCAGCTCACCCGGGACAGGGGTTAATGAAAAACTGTTTTTT. Protein sequence: CASSPGTGVNEKLFF.

V and J are TRBV10-3 and TRBJ2-7; TRBD2 matches at 10 bases. CDR3 length: 14 residues. V was pared by 3 bases and J by 4 bases, with 3 bases of the junction left unmatched. CDR1 ENHRY and CDR2 SYGVKD come from the germline V gene. The CDR3 loop is CAISDGAGGYEQYF. CDR3 coding DNA: TGTGCCATCAGTGATGGAGCGGGAGGGTACGAGCAGTACTTC.

V usage is TRBV7-9 and J usage is TRBJ2-3; weak D call: TRBD2 (5 bases). Trimming stripped 6 bases from V and 0 bases from J, with 16 bases between. The germline gives CDR1 SEHNR, CDR2 FQNEAQ (reference sequence). The CDR3 totals 16 residues. The CDR3 nucleotides read TGTGCCAGCAGTTCCGTGGAGACGGGGAGCACAGATACGCAGTATTTT. Protein: CASSSVETGSTDTQYF. Full variable domain (remainder filled in from reference TRBV7-9 and TRBJ2-3): DTGVSQNPRHKITKRGQNVTFRCDPISEHNRLYWYRQTLGQGPEFLTYFQNEAQLEKSRLLSDRFSAERPKGSFSTLEIQRTEQGDSAMYLCASSSVETGSTDTQYFGPGTRLTVL.

V gene TRBV7-9 combines with J gene TRBJ1-5, with a tentative D call TRBD1 (5 bases). V lost 2 bases to trimming and J lost 4 bases, with 6 bases between them. The CDR3 length is 13 residues. Germline values: CDR1 SEHNR, CDR2 FQNEAQ (reference sequence). As DNA, the CDR3 is TGTGCCAGCAGCTTATGGACAAATCAGCCCCAGCATTTT. It yields the protein CASSLWTNQPQHF.

V is TRBV6-5 and J is TRBJ2-3, with TRBD2 identical over 12 bases. After removal of 4 bases from V and 3 bases from J, the junction contained 5 bases not matched to a gene. CDR1 is MNHEY and CDR2 is SVGAGI in the germline V gene. The CDR3 loop spans 16 amino acids. CDR3 in DNA: TGTGCCAGCAGTTGGCGAGGACTAGCGGGGACAGATACGCAGTATTTT. Encoded protein: CASSWRGLAGTDTQYF.

The CDR3 DNA reads TGTGCCAGCACCTGGGAGGCAGCGAGTCGGGAGCAGTACTTC. It translates to CASTWEAASREQYF. The rearrangement uses TRBV2 and TRBJ2-7, with a possible D match to TRBD2 (6 bases). The germline V gene has CDR1 SNHLY and CDR2 FYNNEI. The CDR3 spans 14 residues. Deletions cut 7 bases from V and 7 bases from J, with 20 bases between.

Of note for this clone: This sample also contains other DNA sequences that code for the same CDR3. The genes are TRBV3-1 (or the pseudogene TRBV3-2) and TRBJ1-1; D unclear. CDR3 length equals 13 residues. Germline lookup yields CDR1 LGHDT and CDR2 YNNKEL (reference sequence). Trimming stripped 4 bases from V and 0 bases from J, with 6 bases between. CDR3 residues: CASSPGVNTEAFF. The CDR3 DNA reads TGTGCCAGCAGCCCCGGAGTGAACACTGAAGCTTTCTTT.

This chain's CDR3 is CASSLGLAGETQYF. DNA of the CDR3: TGTGCCAGCAGCTTAGGACTAGCGGGAGAGACCCAGTACTTC. This chain connects TRBV7-9 to TRBJ2-5; the match to TRBD2 covers 10 bases. The CDR3 is 14 amino acids. V dropped 1 base and J dropped 4; count of bases not matched to a gene: 0. Germline-derived CDR1 and CDR2 are SEHNR and FQNEAQ (reference sequence).

V gene TRBV2 combines with J gene TRBJ2-3; 7 bases align to TRBD2. Germline CDR1 SNHLY, CDR2 FYNNEI. The J segment lost 4 bases and the V segment lost 7 bases, leaving 5 bases of the junction unmatched. The CDR3 is 13 residues long. The CDR3 spells CASTEAGADTQYF. CDR3 nucleotide sequence: TGTGCCAGCACCGAGGCGGGGGCAGATACGCAGTATTTT.

The rearrangement uses TRBV5-4 and TRBJ2-7; TRBD2 matches 13 bases. The CDR3 contains 16 residues. Germline assignment: CDR1 SGHNT and CDR2 YYREEE (reference sequence). After removal of 0 bases from V and 4 bases from J, the junction contained 4 bases not matched to a gene. CDR3 nucleotide sequence: TGTGCCAGCAGCTTGGGACTAGCGGGAGGAAGGTACGAGCAGTACTTC. As protein: CASSLGLAGGRYEQYF. The entire variable domain, with the rest obtained from reference TRBV5-4 and TRBJ2-7, is as follows: ETGVTQSPTHLIKTRGQQVTLRCSSQSGHNTVSWYQQALGQGPQFIFQYYREEENGRGNFPPRFSGLQFPNYSSELNVNALELDDSALYLCASSLGLAGGRYEQYFGPGTRLTVT.